These 26 T cell receptor beta chains were all obtained from the same sample, sequenced in a study of blood T cell repertoires in COVID-19. Clones were read by immunoSEQ multiplex PCR, and TCRdb kept only the in-frame ones, dropping some. This sample carries more than 60,000 clones, roughly 85% of them seen once, and the ten largest clones take 4% to 6%. The sequencing sample was made of peripheral blood. The receptors were sampled from a woman older than 75 with active or convalescent COVID-19.

V and J are TRBV12-3 or TRBV12-4 and TRBJ2-7; D gene unclear. The CDR3 length is 11 residues. Trimming removed 2 bases from V and 7 bases from J, with 6 bases in between. For the CDR3, the DNA is TGTGCCAGCAGTTTATATCTTGAGCAGTACTTC. Protein sequence: CASSLYLEQYF.

The chain couples TRBV6-5 to TRBJ1-1; D not resolved. The V gene lost 6 bases and the J gene lost 3 bases, with 14 bases spanning the gap. This CDR3 spans 14 amino acids. Germline V CDR1 and CDR2: MNHEY, SVGAGI. The CDR3 bases are TGTGCCAGCAGAAGTTTCTCCCCGGACACTGAAGCTTTCTTT. Amino acids: CASRSFSPDTEAFF.

V gene TRBV19 combines with J gene TRBJ2-1; D might be TRBD1 (7 bases). This CDR3 region has 13 residues. CDR1 and CDR2 from the germline V gene are LNHDA and SQIVND (reference sequence). The V and J ends lost 4 bases and 10 bases respectively, with 14 bases between them. The CDR3 DNA reads TGTGCCAGTAGTAGTAAGGGGGCGGGGGAGCAGTTCTTC. Encoded protein: CASSSKGAGEQFF.

The chain combines TRBV2 with TRBJ2-2; the D gene is possibly TRBD1 (6 bases). Germline loops: CDR1 SNHLY, CDR2 FYNNEI. The CDR3 is 14 residues long. Trimming took 4 bases from V and 7 from J, leaving 13 bases between them. The CDR3, as DNA: TGTGCCAGCAGTGCCACAGGGTTGGGCGGGGAGCTGTTTTTT. It translates to CASSATGLGGELFF. Full variable domain (rest looked up from reference TRBV2 and TRBJ2-2): EPEVTQTPSHQVTQMGQEVILRCVPISNHLYFYWYRQILGQKVEFLVSFYNNEISEKSEIFDDQFSVERPDGSNFTLKIRSTKLEDSAMYFCASSATGLGGELFFGEGSRLTVL.

The chain is built from TRBV7-2 and TRBJ1-6; D is ambiguous. Germline loops: CDR1 SGHTA, CDR2 FQGNSA. Deletions cut 6 bases from V and 10 bases from J, with 13 bases between. The CDR3 spans 13 residues. CDR3 DNA sequence: TGTGCCAGCAGTCCCGACTCTTTCTCACCCCTCCACTTT. Protein product: CASSPDSFSPLHF.

This CDR3 is CASSWGQGIGNEQFF. The DNA for the CDR3 is TGTGCCAGCAGCTGGGGACAGGGAATTGGAAATGAGCAGTTCTTC. The gene calls are TRBV7-9 and TRBJ2-1; 9 nucleotides agree with TRBD1. With 4 bases clipped from V and 7 bases from J, the junction kept 8 bases outside the gene matches. CDR3 length equals 15 residues. From germline, CDR1 is SEHNR and CDR2 FQNEAQ (reference sequence).

This chain uses TRBV4-1 with TRBJ2-7; D is unclear. Per the germline V gene, CDR1 is MGHRA and CDR2 is YSYEKL. The CDR3 has 15 amino acids. Trimming left V 4 bases short and J 0 bases short, with 13 bases between. CDR3 nucleotide sequence: TGCGCCAGCAGCCTCGGTTTGTCGGGCTCCTACGAGCAGTACTTC. Its translation is CASSLGLSGSYEQYF.

Here the CDR3 DNA reads TGTGCCAGCAGCTTGGGGGACAACTACGAGCAGTACTTC. This translates into CASSLGDNYEQYF. The V gene is TRBV5-6, the J gene TRBJ2-7, with D tentatively TRBD1 (6 bases). The V and J ends lost 0 bases and 3 bases respectively, with 7 bases between them. The CDR3 is 13 amino acids. Germline lookup yields CDR1 SGHDT and CDR2 YYEEEE.

This rearrangement joins TRBV30 to TRBJ2-2, with 15 bases fitting TRBD2. V was clipped by 1 base and J by 6 bases; unmatched bases: 0. This CDR3 comprises 15 residues. Per the germline V gene, CDR1 is GTSNPN and CDR2 is SVGIG (reference sequence). The CDR3 DNA follows: TGTGCCTGGAGTGGGACTAGCGGGAGGGCCGGGGAGCTGTTTTTT. Protein sequence: CAWSGTSGRAGELFF.

The chain has TRBV4-3 and TRBJ1-2, with 9 nucleotides matching TRBD1. V lost 4 bases to trimming and J lost 4 bases; unmatched junction nucleotides: 10. The CDR3 is 16 residues long. The germline V gene has CDR1 LGHNA and CDR2 YSLEER. CDR3 sequence reads: CASSRAQGAQSYGYTF. In DNA form, the CDR3 reads TGCGCCAGCAGCCGCGCACAGGGGGCGCAAAGCTATGGCTACACCTTC.

V gene TRBV28 combines with J gene TRBJ2-7; possibly TRBD1 for D (5 bases). This CDR3 has 13 residues. The V gene lost 3 bases and the J gene lost 0 bases, with 6 bases spanning the gap. CDR1 and CDR2 from the germline V gene are MDHEN and SYDVKM. This CDR3 reads CASSLQGSYEQYF. In DNA, the CDR3 is TGTGCCAGCAGTTTGCAGGGCTCCTACGAGCAGTACTTC.

The CDR3 region has the DNA TGCGCCAGCAGCCAAGAATCAGGCTACTATGGCTACACCTTC. Translating it yields CASSQESGYYGYTF. The J gene is TRBJ1-2, the V gene TRBV4-3; unclear D gene. Germline loops: CDR1 LGHNA, CDR2 YSLEER. The CDR3 consists of 14 residues. V lost 0 bases to trimming and J lost 3 bases, with 8 bases between them.

This clone was counted ten times or more. The chain links TRBV10-1 to TRBJ2-5, with 9 positions matching TRBD2. Germline V lookup: CDR1 WNHNN, CDR2 SYGVQD (reference sequence). V gave up 3 bases and J gave up 5 bases; unmatched junction bases: 7. The CDR3 spans 15 residues. CDR3 residues: CASSEGSGRGETQYF. CDR3 DNA: TGCGCCAGCAGTGAAGGTAGCGGGAGAGGGGAGACCCAGTACTTC.

The CDR3 DNA sequence: TGTGCCAGCAGTTACTCAGGGCAGGGGTCACCAGATACGCAGTATTTT. Protein product: CASSYSGQGSPDTQYF. This chain links TRBV6-5 with TRBJ2-3; a possible D gene is TRBD1 (6 bases). V lost 0 bases to trimming and J lost 4 bases, with 14 bases between them. The CDR3 loop spans 16 amino acids. CDR1 MNHEY and CDR2 SVGAGI come from the germline V gene.

The chain is built from TRBV18 and TRBJ2-7; TRBD1 matches 7 bases. CDR3 length equals 16 residues. Germline values: CDR1 KGHSH, CDR2 LQKENI. V was pared by 2 bases and J by 0 bases, with 7 bases of the junction left unmatched. This CDR3 is CASSPIQGLLSYEQYF. In nucleotides, the CDR3 is TGTGCCAGCTCACCAATACAGGGGCTTCTCTCCTACGAGCAGTACTTC.

This clone was counted only a few times. The chain recombines TRBV18 with TRBJ1-1, with D possibly matching TRBD1 (5 bases). The CDR3 covers 16 residues. Trimming left V 6 bases short and J 0 bases short, with 17 bases between. CDR1 is KGHSH and CDR2 is LQKENI in the germline V gene. The DNA of the CDR3 is TGTGCCAGCTCCGGGGGAGGGCCGGGGCTGAACACTGAAGCTTTCTTT. Its translation is CASSGGGPGLNTEAFF.

The CDR3 coding sequence is TGTGCCTATGGCGGTGACGCACATCAGCCCCAGCATTTT. Translating it yields CAYGGDAHQPQHF. The chain joins TRBV28 to TRBJ1-5; D uncertain. The CDR3 has 13 amino acids. The germline gives CDR1 MDHEN, CDR2 SYDVKM. Trimming stripped 11 bases from V and 5 bases from J, with 16 bases between.

The genes are TRBV20-1 and TRBJ1-4; 8 positions agree with TRBD1. V dropped 5 bases and J dropped 13; count of bases not matched to a gene: 6. Germline CDR1 and CDR2: DFQATT and SNEGSKA (reference sequence). This CDR3 is 11 amino acids long. CDR3 protein: CSAGKDRVLFF. The CDR3 coding sequence is TGCAGTGCTGGAAAGGACAGGGTACTGTTTTTT.

The V gene is TRBV24-1, the J gene TRBJ2-3; TRBD2 matches at 7 bases. Trimming took 3 bases from V and 1 from J; bases not matched to a gene: 6. This CDR3 is built from 16 residues. Germline V gene lookup returns CDR1 KGHDR and CDR2 SFDVKD. CDR3 amino acids: CATSDPTAGGTDTQYF. CDR3 in DNA: TGTGCCACCAGTGATCCGACTGCGGGGGGCACAGATACGCAGTATTTT.

The rearrangement links TRBV4-3 to TRBJ1-2; maybe TRBD1 (5 bases). This CDR3 has 13 amino acids. V gave up 4 bases and J gave up 4 bases, with 10 bases separating them. Germline values: CDR1 LGHNA, CDR2 YSLEER. The CDR3 is CASSPRGGYGYTF. Here the CDR3 DNA reads TGCGCCAGCAGCCCGAGGGGAGGCTATGGCTACACCTTC.

CDR3 sequence reads: CASSGSGQGREGYTF. Written as DNA, the CDR3 is TGTGCCAGCAGCGGGAGTGGACAGGGAAGAGAAGGCTACACCTTC. The chain links TRBV9 to TRBJ1-2, with 8 bases lining up with TRBD1. The V gene's germline CDR1 is SGDLS and CDR2 YYNGEE. With 3 bases clipped from V and 8 bases from J, the junction kept 12 bases outside the gene matches. The CDR3 has 15 residues.

The chain has TRBV6-2 or TRBV6-3 and TRBJ1-5; possibly TRBD1 for D (5 bases). Germline V gene data show CDR1 as MNHEY and CDR2 as SVGEGT. There are 14 residues in the CDR3. Between the trimmed V and J ends, which lost 4 bases and 6 bases, there was a span of 13 bases. The CDR3 DNA reads as TGTGCCAGCAGTTCGAACAGGTTTGGTCAGCCCCAGCATTTT. Translation gives CASSSNRFGQPQHF.

The genes are TRBV10-3 and TRBJ2-1; possible D gene TRBD2, 6 bases. This CDR3 contains 12 residues. Germline V gives CDR1 ENHRY, CDR2 SYGVKD. V lost 3 bases and J 9 bases, leaving 9 bases between the germline ends. The DNA for the CDR3 is TGTGCCATCAGTGACGGGGGACTTGAGCAGTTCTTC. Translated, it gives CAISDGGLEQFF.

The chain has TRBV4-3 and TRBJ2-3; TRBD2 matches at 7 bases. Trimming cost V 0 bases and J 4 bases; bases outside gene matches: 7. This CDR3 has 16 amino acids. Germline CDR1 is LGHNA and CDR2 is YSLEER. CDR3 DNA sequence: TGCGCCAGCAGCCAAGAGACTAGCCGGATGGCAGATACGCAGTATTTT. Translated: CASSQETSRMADTQYF.

The chain links TRBV12-3 or TRBV12-4 to TRBJ1-1; no clear D gene. The V end lost 5 bases, the J end lost 1 base, and 5 bases lay between the germline ends. CDR3 length: 12 residues. DNA for the CDR3: TGTGCCAGCAGTCACAGGAACACTGAAGCTTTCTTT. Translating gives CASSHRNTEAFF.

This chain links TRBV28 with TRBJ2-2; 7 bases are shared with TRBD1. The junction had 9 bases not matched to a gene; V was cut back by 6 bases and J by 5 bases. The CDR3 contains 15 residues. Germline lookup yields CDR1 MDHEN and CDR2 SYDVKM. Here the CDR3 DNA reads TGTGCCAGCAGATTCGACAGGGTCGGTACCGGGGAGCTGTTTTTT. Translated, it gives CASRFDRVGTGELFF.